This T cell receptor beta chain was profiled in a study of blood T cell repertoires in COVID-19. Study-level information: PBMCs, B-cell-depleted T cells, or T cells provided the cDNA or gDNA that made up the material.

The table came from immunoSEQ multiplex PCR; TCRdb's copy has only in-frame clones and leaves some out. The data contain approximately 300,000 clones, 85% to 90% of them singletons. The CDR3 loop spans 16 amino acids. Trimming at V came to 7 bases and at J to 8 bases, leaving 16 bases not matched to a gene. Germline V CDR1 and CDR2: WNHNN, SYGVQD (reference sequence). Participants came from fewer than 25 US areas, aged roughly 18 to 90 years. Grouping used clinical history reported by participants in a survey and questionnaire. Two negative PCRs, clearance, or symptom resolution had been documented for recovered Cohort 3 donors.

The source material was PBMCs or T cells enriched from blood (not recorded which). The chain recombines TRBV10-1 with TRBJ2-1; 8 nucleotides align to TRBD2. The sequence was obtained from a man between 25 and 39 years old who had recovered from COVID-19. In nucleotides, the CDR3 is TGCGCCAGCAATCTAACCGGGGGGGCCTGTTTCGATGAGCAGTTCTTC. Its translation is CASNLTGGACFDEQFF.